This TCR beta chain was documented in a study of PD-1 blockade in classical Hodgkin lymphoma. The study's findings and limits: Relative to healthy donors, newly diagnosed patients reportedly had lower baseline TCR diversity, which was reported as lower still in relapsed/refractory patients. No one has yet defined what causes the repertoire differences, which may be disease activity or prior therapy.

Concerning this clone: Its cognate antigen is unknown.

The table came from immunoSEQ multiplex PCR; TCRdb's copy has only in-frame clones and leaves some out. Of about 16,000 clones in the sample, 90% are singletons; the top ten hold 6.9%. Time point noted: newly diagnosed, previously untreated cHL patient sample. Comparison PBMCs came from previously untreated, newly diagnosed classical Hodgkin lymphoma patients. V lost 5 bases, J lost 2 bases, and 9 bases stayed unmatched. Germline V CDR1 and CDR2: SGHAT, FQDESV (reference sequence). The CDR3 runs 16 residues. This sequence originates from a human donor with classical Hodgkin lymphoma. V usage is TRBV11-1 and J usage is TRBJ2-7; 10 bases map to TRBD1. Sequenced input: peripheral blood mononuclear cells (PBMCs). The CDR3 bases are TGTGCCAGCAGCGCTTCGGGACAGGGGCTAACCTACGAGCAGTACTTC. As protein: CASSASGQGLTYEQYF.